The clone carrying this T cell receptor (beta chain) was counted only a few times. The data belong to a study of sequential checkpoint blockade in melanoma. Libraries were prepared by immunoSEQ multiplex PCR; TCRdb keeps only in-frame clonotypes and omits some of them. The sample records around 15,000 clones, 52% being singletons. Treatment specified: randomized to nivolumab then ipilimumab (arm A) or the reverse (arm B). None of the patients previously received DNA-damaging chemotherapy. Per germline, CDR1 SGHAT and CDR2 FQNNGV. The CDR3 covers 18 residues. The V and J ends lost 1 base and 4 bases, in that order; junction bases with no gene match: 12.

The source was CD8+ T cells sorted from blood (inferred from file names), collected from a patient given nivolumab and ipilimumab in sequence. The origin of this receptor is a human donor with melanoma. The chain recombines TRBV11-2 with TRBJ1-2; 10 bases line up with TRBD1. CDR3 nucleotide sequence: TGTGCCAGCAGCTTAGTCCCTGTGGGGGACAGGGGTGCCTATGGCTACACCTTC. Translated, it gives CASSLVPVGDRGAYGYTF. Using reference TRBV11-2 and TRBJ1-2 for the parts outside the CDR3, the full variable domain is EAGVAQSPRYKIIEKRQSVAFWCNPISGHATLYWYQQILGQGPKLLIQFQNNGVVDDSQLPKDRFSAERLKGVDSTLKIQPAKLEDSAVYLCASSLVPVGDRGAYGYTFGSGTRLTVV.